This T cell receptor (beta chain) was found in a study of T cell changes during pregnancy in multiple sclerosis. Method: immunoSEQ multiplex PCR; TCRdb's copy keeps in-frame clones and lacks some. The repertoire holds around 63,000 clones, with roughly 89% as singletons. The V segment lost 5 bases and the J segment 6 bases; nucleotides outside the gene matches: 1. Germline loops: CDR1 SEHNR, CDR2 FQNEAQ (reference sequence). The CDR3 spans 12 residues. The TCR sequence derives from a female donor in good health, enrolled as a control in a pregnancy study. The input for sequencing was peripheral blood, taken in the third trimester of pregnancy. This rearrangement joins TRBV7-9 to TRBJ2-1; TRBD1 aligns across 7 bases. The CDR3 here is CASSPGGNEQFF. CDR3 nucleotides: TGTGCCAGCAGCCCAGGGGGCAATGAGCAGTTCTTC.